Each of the 4 T cell receptor beta chains below was sequenced from the same sample in a study of cytomegalovirus exposure and HLA in healthy donors. The data were produced by immunoSEQ multiplex PCR, yet TCRdb's version contains in-frame clones alone and is incomplete. The repertoire holds around 110,000 clones, with about 85% as singletons. The sample was PBMCs. The receptors come from a young woman in good health and CMV-seropositive.

This chain links TRBV6-1 with TRBJ1-5; possible D gene TRBD1, 6 bases. This CDR3 contains 15 residues. Deletions cut 5 bases from V and 6 bases from J, with 17 bases between. Germline-derived CDR1 and CDR2 are MNHNS and SASEGT. Written as DNA, the CDR3 is TGTGCCAGCAGTTTCCAGGGGTGGGAAGGTCAGCCCCAGCATTTT. It yields the protein CASSFQGWEGQPQHF.

The chain recombines TRBV2 with TRBJ1-1; D is uncertain. The V end was cut by 4 bases, the J end by 4 bases, with 19 bases between. Germline V gives CDR1 SNHLY, CDR2 FYNNEI. This CDR3 has 16 residues. CDR3 residues: CASSGPLHVRGTEAFF. Written as DNA, the CDR3 is TGTGCCAGCAGTGGGCCCCTTCACGTCCGGGGCACTGAAGCTTTCTTT. The entire variable domain, with the rest obtained from reference TRBV2 and TRBJ1-1, is as follows: EPEVTQTPSHQVTQMGQEVILRCVPISNHLYFYWYRQILGQKVEFLVSFYNNEISEKSEIFDDQFSVERPDGSNFTLKIRSTKLEDSAMYFCASSGPLHVRGTEAFFGQGTRLTVV.

This clone was found a few times. V usage is TRBV19 and J usage is TRBJ2-2; D is perhaps TRBD1 (5 bases). V shed 11 bases and J shed 1 base, with 20 bases lying between them. CDR1 is LNHDA, CDR2 SQIVND, per germline (reference sequence). The CDR3 spans 16 residues. The CDR3 loop is CAGHKGRGGNTGELFF. CDR3 coding DNA: TGTGCCGGTCATAAGGGGCGCGGTGGGAACACCGGGGAGCTGTTTTTT.

The chain couples TRBV19 to TRBJ1-3; D call uncertain. The CDR3 extends over 13 amino acids. V dropped 3 bases and J dropped 7 bases, with 10 bases sitting between them. Looked up from germline, CDR1 is LNHDA and CDR2 is SQIVND (reference sequence). CDR3 region: CASSIGGLNTIYF. The CDR3 DNA is TGTGCCAGTAGTATTGGCGGTCTGAACACCATATATTTT.